These 9 T cell receptor beta chains came from one sample sequenced in a study of PD-L1 blockade in urothelial cancer. Sequenced by immunoSEQ multiplex PCR; TCRdb stores in-frame clones only, minus some. The sample holds 65,000 to 80,000 clones, 75% to 90% seen once. The sample's time point: pretreatment peripheral blood. Sample: PBMCs, taken around atezolizumab (anti-PD-L1) treatment. Receptors originate from a man aged 70-80 years with urothelial cancer.

In DNA form, the CDR3 reads TGTGCCAGCACCACAGGGGGAATCCCCTCAGATACGCAGTATTTT. This gives the protein CASTTGGIPSDTQYF. The chain is built from TRBV9 and TRBJ2-3; 8 bases fit TRBD1. Germline V lookup: CDR1 SGDLS, CDR2 YYNGEE. This CDR3 comprises 15 residues. V lost 6 bases, J lost 4 bases, and 10 bases stayed unmatched.

The V and J genes are TRBV10-3 and TRBJ1-1; 8 bases align to TRBD1. The CDR3 extends over 14 amino acids. Germline CDR1 and CDR2: ENHRY and SYGVKD. The ends lost 6 bases at V and 6 bases at J; junction bases unmatched: 9. The CDR3 DNA reads as TGTGCCATCAGCGGCGGACAGGGTGTGCCTGAAGCTTTCTTT. Protein product: CAISGGQGVPEAFF.

This chain links TRBV27 with TRBJ2-7; 10 bases align to TRBD2. Germline CDR1 is MNHEY and CDR2 is SMNVEV (reference sequence). V dropped 6 bases and J dropped 7; count of bases not matched to a gene: 9. The CDR3 is made up of 14 amino acids. CDR3 in amino acids: CASRPSGSRLEQYF. CDR3 nucleotides: TGTGCCAGCAGGCCTAGCGGGAGCCGCCTGGAGCAGTACTTC.

The chain has TRBV5-1 and TRBJ2-1, with a tentative D call TRBD1 (5 bases). This CDR3 is 15 amino acids long. The V end lost 3 bases, the J end lost 7 bases, and 17 bases lay between the germline ends. Germline V gives CDR1 SGHRS, CDR2 YFSETQ. The CDR3 DNA reads as TGCGCCAGCAGCTGGAGACAGCCCCAGAGGAATGAGCAGTTCTTC. It is translated as CASSWRQPQRNEQFF.

The rearrangement links TRBV28 to TRBJ2-7, with TRBD1 identical over 7 bases. The CDR3 has 16 amino acids. After removal of 7 bases from V and 2 bases from J, the junction contained 14 bases not matched to a gene. Germline V gives CDR1 MDHEN, CDR2 SYDVKM. CDR3 residues: CASIPRSGTAPYEQYF. Written as DNA, the CDR3 is TGTGCCAGCATTCCAAGGTCAGGGACAGCCCCCTACGAGCAGTACTTC.

This clone was seen just once. J is TRBJ1-3 and V is TRBV28; 8 bases fit TRBD1. Germline CDR1 is MDHEN and CDR2 is SYDVKM. V trimming: 6 bases; J trimming: 6 bases; junction bases outside the gene matches: 7. The CDR3 has 14 amino acids. The CDR3 here is CASSPNRGKNTIYF. CDR3 bases: TGTGCCAGCAGCCCCAACAGGGGGAAAAACACCATATATTTT.

In its sample, this clone was seen a few times. The V gene is TRBV15, the J gene TRBJ2-5; 7 bases map to TRBD1. The V gene end was trimmed by 1 base and the J gene end by 2 bases; junction bases not matched to a gene: 1. CDR3 size: 14 residues. CDR1 is LNHNV and CDR2 is YYDKDF in the germline V gene (reference sequence). The CDR3: CATSRGDRQETQYF. CDR3 DNA sequence: TGTGCCACCAGCAGAGGGGACAGACAAGAGACCCAGTACTTC.

About this clone itself: The sample has other DNA sequences that encode this CDR3 too. This chain links TRBV28 with TRBJ1-2; D unclear. Germline V CDR1 and CDR2: MDHEN, SYDVKM. This CDR3 region has 11 residues. Trimming cost V 6 bases and J 1 base, with 3 bases left between them. Here the CDR3 reads CASSLNYGYTF. The CDR3 region has the DNA TGTGCCAGCAGCCTTAACTATGGCTACACCTTC.

This clone was counted between two and nine times. The chain combines TRBV9 with TRBJ2-1, with 8 bases that match TRBD2. V trimming: 5 bases; J trimming: 7 bases; junction bases outside the gene matches: 5. The germline V gene has CDR1 SGDLS and CDR2 YYNGEE. The CDR3 totals 13 residues. The CDR3 bases are TGTGCCAGCAGGATGAGCGGGAGAAATGAGCAGTTCTTC. Protein product: CASRMSGRNEQFF.